The 8 T cell receptor beta chains below were found in one sample sequenced in a study of chemoradiotherapy in HPV16-positive cancers. Clones were sequenced by immunoSEQ multiplex PCR, and TCRdb holds only the in-frame ones, with some missing. The sample includes 20,000 or so clones, around 88% seen only once; the top ten take about 4.6%. Sequencing used blood, obtained from a patient who underwent chemoradiotherapy. These receptors all come from a human donor with HPV-associated anogenital cancer.

The rearrangement uses TRBV5-1 and TRBJ1-2, with 7 bases that match TRBD1. Germline trimming cut 4 bases from V and 0 bases from J; bases unmatched to any gene: 12. The CDR3 loop spans 17 amino acids. Germline loops: CDR1 SGHRS, CDR2 YFSETQ. CDR3 bases: TGCGCCAGCAGCACCGGGACAGCCGACCTCTCTAACTATGGCTACACCTTC. This translates into CASSTGTADLSNYGYTF.

This clone was recorded a few times. The chain couples TRBV7-8 to TRBJ1-1; D uncertain. V dropped 1 base and J dropped 0 bases, with 6 bases sitting between them. The CDR3 length is 14 residues. Germline V CDR1 and CDR2: SGHVS, FQNEAQ. CDR3 sequence reads: CASSLDILNTEAFF. CDR3 DNA: TGTGCCAGCAGCTTAGACATTTTGAACACTGAAGCTTTCTTT. Together with reference TRBV7-8 and TRBJ1-1, the CDR3 gives the full variable domain: GAGVSQSPRYKVAKRGQDVALRCDPISGHVSLFWYQQALGQGPEFLTYFQNEAQLDKSGLPSDRFFAERPEGSVSTLKIQRTQQEDSAVYLCASSLDILNTEAFFGQGTRLTVV.

The J gene is TRBJ1-5, the V gene TRBV15, with 8 positions matching TRBD1. The CDR3 consists of 15 residues. J gave up 1 base and V 1 base, and 0 bases lay outside the gene matches. Germline CDR1 reads LNHNV; CDR2 reads YYDKDF (reference sequence). The CDR3 bases are TGTGCCACCAGCAGAGGGGACAGGAGCAATCAGCCCCAGCATTTT. Residues: CATSRGDRSNQPQHF.

This chain connects TRBV21-1 to TRBJ2-4; the table gives TRBD2 as D, unverified against the DNA. TRBV21-1 is noted as a pseudogene. The CDR3 loop spans 15 amino acids. The CDR3 loop is CASPLGGLAKNIQYF. In DNA form, the CDR3 reads TGTGCCAGCCCCCTGGGAGGTCTAGCCAAAAACATTCAGTACTTC.

The gene calls are TRBV21-1 and TRBJ1-5. TRBV21-1 is a listed pseudogene. The CDR3 sequence is 16 residues long. Here the CDR3 reads CASSKALSWGDQPQHF. Here the CDR3 DNA reads TGTGCCAGCAGCAAAGCGCTCAGTTGGGGGGATCAGCCCCAGCATTTT.

The chain employs TRBV14 and TRBJ2-5; a weak D match, TRBD2 (5 bases). Trimming pared 0 bases from V and 3 bases from J, leaving 32 bases between. CDR1 is SGHDN and CDR2 is FVKESK in the germline V gene. This CDR3 has 22 amino acids. The CDR3 DNA sequence: TGTGCCAGCAGCCAAGATGGGATGAAAATAGCGATGAGCACCCTGAGGGAAGAGACCCAGTACTTC. It codes for CASSQDGMKIAMSTLREETQYF.

This chain connects TRBV7-3 to TRBJ2-6; no clear D gene. Germline-derived CDR1 and CDR2 are SGHTA and FQGTGA. V lost 5 bases and J 2 bases, leaving 10 bases between the germline ends. This CDR3 has 15 amino acids. The CDR3 here is CASSPLMAGANVLTF. CDR3 nucleotides: TGTGCCAGCAGCCCCCTAATGGCTGGGGCCAACGTCCTGACTTTC.

The chain links TRBV19 to TRBJ2-7, with D perhaps matching TRBD2 (6 bases). Deletions cut 5 bases from V and 3 bases from J, with 14 bases between. The germline gives CDR1 LNHDA, CDR2 SQIVND (reference sequence). The CDR3 length is 14 residues. This CDR3 is CASSGRSGYYEQYF. CDR3 coding DNA: TGTGCCAGTAGTGGTCGCAGCGGGTACTACGAGCAGTACTTC.